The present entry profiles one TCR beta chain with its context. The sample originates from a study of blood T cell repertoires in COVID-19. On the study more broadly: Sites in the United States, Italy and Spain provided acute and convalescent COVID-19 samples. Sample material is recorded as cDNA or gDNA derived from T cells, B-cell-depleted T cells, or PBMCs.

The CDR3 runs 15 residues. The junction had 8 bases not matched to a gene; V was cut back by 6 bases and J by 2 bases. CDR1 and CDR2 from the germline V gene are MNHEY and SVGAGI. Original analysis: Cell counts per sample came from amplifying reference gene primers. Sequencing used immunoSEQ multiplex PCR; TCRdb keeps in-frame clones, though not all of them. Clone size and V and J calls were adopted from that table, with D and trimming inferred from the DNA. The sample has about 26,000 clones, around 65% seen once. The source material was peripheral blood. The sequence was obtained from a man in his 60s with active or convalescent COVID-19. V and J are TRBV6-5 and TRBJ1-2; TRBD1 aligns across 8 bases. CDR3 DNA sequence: TGTGCCAGCAGGTCTGCGACAGGGGAGAACTATGGCTACACCTTC. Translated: CASRSATGENYGYTF.